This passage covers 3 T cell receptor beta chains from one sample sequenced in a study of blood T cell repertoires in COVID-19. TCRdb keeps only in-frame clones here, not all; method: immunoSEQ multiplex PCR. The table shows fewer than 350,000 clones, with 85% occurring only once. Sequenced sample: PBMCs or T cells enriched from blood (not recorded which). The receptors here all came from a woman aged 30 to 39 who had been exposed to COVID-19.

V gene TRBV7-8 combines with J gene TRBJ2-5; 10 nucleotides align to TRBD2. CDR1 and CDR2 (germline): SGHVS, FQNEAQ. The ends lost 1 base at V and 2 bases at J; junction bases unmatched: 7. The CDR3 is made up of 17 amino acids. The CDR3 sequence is CASSLGITSGEQETQYF. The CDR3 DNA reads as TGTGCCAGCAGCTTAGGGATCACTAGCGGGGAGCAAGAGACCCAGTACTTC.

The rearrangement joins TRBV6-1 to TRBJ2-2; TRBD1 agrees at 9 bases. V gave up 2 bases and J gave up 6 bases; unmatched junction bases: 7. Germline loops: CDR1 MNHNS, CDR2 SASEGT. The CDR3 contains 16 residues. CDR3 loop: CASSEFRTGVSGELFF. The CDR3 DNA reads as TGTGCCAGCAGTGAATTTCGGACAGGGGTGTCCGGGGAGCTGTTTTTT.

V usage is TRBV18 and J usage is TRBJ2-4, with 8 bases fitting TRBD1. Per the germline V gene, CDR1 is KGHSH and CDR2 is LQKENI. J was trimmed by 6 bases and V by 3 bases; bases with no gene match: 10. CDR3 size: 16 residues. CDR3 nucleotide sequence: TGTGCCAGCTCACCCCCAGGAGGGACAGGAGTAAACATTCAGTACTTC. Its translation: CASSPPGGTGVNIQYF.